This TCR beta chain was obtained from a study of blood T cell repertoires in COVID-19. Method: immunoSEQ multiplex PCR; TCRdb's copy keeps in-frame clones and lacks some. The sample lists around 94,000 clones, around 82% seen once, with around 6.6% in the top ten. Germline V CDR1 and CDR2: LNHDA, SQIVND (reference sequence). V was cut by 6 bases and J by 4 bases, with 21 bases left in between. This CDR3 has 16 residues. The sequenced sample consisted of peripheral blood. The clonotype comes from a man in his fifties or sixties with acute or convalescent COVID-19. V usage is TRBV19 and J usage is TRBJ1-2; D gene unclear. The CDR3 here is CASRSAGEEEPYGYTF. Written as DNA, the CDR3 is TGTGCCAGTAGGTCAGCTGGGGAGGAAGAACCCTATGGCTACACCTTC.